One and the same sample provided the 21 T cell receptor beta chains below, sequenced in a study of T cell repertoires in cytomegalovirus infection. TCRdb analysed the reads with MiXCR anew, one entry per CDR3 protein. The data contain about 130,000 distinct CDR3 sequences, roughly 9% of them seen just once; the ten biggest clones take up about 9.4%. Sequenced input: PBMCs. These receptors were collected from a human donor in good health (CMV status not recorded). Some clones in this sample may be carry-over from other donors' samples.

This clonotype was counted many times. The chain employs TRBV7-3 and TRBJ1-1; no definite D call. CDR3 length: 13 residues. Trimming cost V 2 bases and J 5 bases, with 9 bases left between them. CDR1 SGHTA and CDR2 FQGTGA come from the germline V gene. In nucleotides, the CDR3 is TGTGCCAGCAGCTTAGGCCCGGTAACTGAAGCTTTCTTT. It codes for CASSLGPVTEAFF. Variable domain in full (rest from reference TRBV7-3 and TRBJ1-1): GAGVSQTPSNKVTEKGKYVELRCDPISGHTALYWYRQSLGQGPEFLIYFQGTGAADDSGLPNDRFFAVRPEGSVSTLKIQRTERGDSAVYLCASSLGPVTEAFFGQGTRLTVV.

This clonotype was seen a handful of times. The chain uses TRBV28 and TRBJ1-2; 11 bases are a match to TRBD1. J lost 5 bases, V lost 4 bases, and 9 bases had no gene match. Germline CDR1 reads MDHEN; CDR2 reads SYDVKM. The CDR3 runs 16 residues. This chain's CDR3 is CASSYPAGQGAYGYTF. The DNA for the CDR3 is TGTGCCAGCAGTTACCCGGCAGGACAGGGGGCTTATGGCTACACCTTC.

The rearrangement links TRBV7-2 to TRBJ2-5, with D possibly being TRBD2 (6 bases). V lost 1 base and J 5 bases, leaving 14 bases between the germline ends. The CDR3 has 15 residues. Germline V CDR1 and CDR2: SGHTA, FQGNSA. The CDR3 coding sequence is TGTGCCAGCAGCTTAGTCCCTACACGGGAGGAGACCCAGTACTTC. The encoded protein is CASSLVPTREETQYF.

This clonotype was recorded at least ten times. The chain joins TRBV5-4 to TRBJ1-6; no reliable D call. CDR1 is SGHNT and CDR2 is YYREEE in the germline V gene (reference sequence). This CDR3 has 14 amino acids. V lost 4 bases to trimming and J lost 5 bases, with 10 bases between them. This CDR3 reads CASSPYVHNSPLHF. The CDR3 nucleotides are TGTGCCAGCAGCCCCTACGTCCATAATTCACCCCTCCACTTT.

This sequence joins TRBV19 and TRBJ2-7; 12 nucleotides align to TRBD1. The V gene's germline CDR1 is LNHDA and CDR2 SQIVND (reference sequence). CDR3 length equals 14 residues. Losses at the gene ends were 6 bases for V and 6 bases for J; bases not matched to a gene: 6. The CDR3, as DNA: TGTGCCAGTAGGGCCGGGACAGGGGGCACCGAGCAGTACTTC. Residues: CASRAGTGGTEQYF.

A word on this clonotype: This sequence may be a read error, since a much larger clone differs from it by one base. The rearrangement joins TRBV11-2 to TRBJ1-4; maybe TRBD1 (6 bases). Germline V gene data show CDR1 as SGHAT and CDR2 as FQNNGV. V lost 5 bases, J lost 7 bases, and 20 bases lay in between. The CDR3 sequence is 16 residues long. CDR3 region: CASSLFRGGRLEKLFF. DNA of the CDR3: TGTGCCAGCAGCCTCTTTAGGGGGGGGCGCCTTGAAAAACTGTTTTTT.

The V call is TRBV28, the J call TRBJ1-5; the D gene is possibly TRBD1 (5 bases). This CDR3 spans 12 amino acids. V lost 6 bases and J 6 bases, leaving 9 bases between the germline ends. The V gene's germline CDR1 is MDHEN and CDR2 SYDVKM. Here the CDR3 reads CASRSGTQPQHF. As DNA, the CDR3 is TGTGCCAGCAGATCCGGGACTCAGCCCCAGCATTTT.

V gene TRBV5-5 combines with J gene TRBJ1-2, with D hard to call. V lost 0 bases, J lost 3 bases, and 6 bases lay in between. The germline V gene has CDR1 SGHKS and CDR2 YYEKEE (reference sequence). The CDR3 is 13 amino acids. The CDR3 here is CASSLEGYYGYTF. CDR3 sequence (DNA): TGTGCCAGCAGCTTGGAGGGCTACTATGGCTACACCTTC.

The chain couples TRBV5-1 to TRBJ1-1, with 9 bases lining up with TRBD1. CDR3 length: 17 residues. V shed 3 bases and J 2 bases; nucleotides not matched to a gene: 11. Germline V gene sequence: CDR1 SGHRS, CDR2 YFSETQ. The CDR3 DNA follows: TGCGCCAGCAGCTCTCAAAAAAACAGGGGGCGAAACACTGAAGCTTTCTTT. Encoded protein: CASSSQKNRGRNTEAFF.

This clonotype was recorded many times. The V call is TRBV28, the J call TRBJ1-2, with TRBD1 matching over 10 bases. CDR3 length: 15 residues. V lost 4 bases, J lost 7 bases, and 9 bases stayed unmatched. Germline V gene lookup returns CDR1 MDHEN and CDR2 SYDVKM. The CDR3 here is CASSSPGTGVGGYTF. The CDR3 DNA reads as TGTGCCAGCAGTTCGCCCGGGACAGGGGTTGGTGGCTACACCTTC.

This clonotype was seen ten or more times. The rearrangement links TRBV19 to TRBJ2-7; D ambiguous. Germline V gene data show CDR1 as LNHDA and CDR2 as SQIVND (reference sequence). V gave up 0 bases and J gave up 0 bases, with 24 bases separating them. The CDR3 runs to 20 residues. CDR3 coding DNA: TGTGCCAGTAGTATAGATCCTCTTTCCCAACCCGACGGATACTCCTACGAGCAGTACTTC. Translation: CASSIDPLSQPDGYSYEQYF.

In this sample, this clonotype turned up many times. The DNA for the CDR3 is TGTGCCAGCAGTTTAAGGAGCTCCTATAATTCACCCCTCCACTTT. Its protein product is CASSLRSSYNSPLHF. The chain joins TRBV12-3 or TRBV12-4 to TRBJ1-6; D is unclear. Trimming removed 2 bases at V and 0 bases at J, with 5 bases between. The length of the CDR3 is 15 residues.

The chain carries TRBV28 and TRBJ1-2, with unresolved D. The CDR3 loop spans 11 amino acids. Trimming stripped 7 bases from V and 8 bases from J, with 11 bases between. Per the germline V gene, CDR1 is MDHEN and CDR2 is SYDVKM. The CDR3 nucleotides read TGTGCCAGCATGGTGGAGGGCGGCTACACCTTC. It specifies CASMVEGGYTF.

This clonotype was observed a few times. The rearrangement uses TRBV20-1 and TRBJ1-1, with TRBD1 matching 12 bases. CDR3 length equals 13 residues. The junction had 5 bases not matched to a gene; V was cut back by 1 base and J by 11 bases. Germline loops: CDR1 DFQATT, CDR2 SNEGSKA (reference sequence). CDR3 sequence: CSARVGQGASAFF. Written as DNA, the CDR3 is TGCAGTGCTAGAGTGGGACAGGGGGCTTCGGCTTTCTTT.

The chain has TRBV6-1 and TRBJ2-4; D gene unclear. This CDR3 comprises 15 residues. Germline lookup yields CDR1 MNHNS and CDR2 SASEGT. Trimming removed 4 bases at V and 3 bases at J, with 13 bases between. CDR3 region: CASSGAQMYKNIQYF. The CDR3 DNA sequence: TGTGCCAGCAGTGGGGCCCAAATGTACAAAAACATTCAGTACTTC.

This clonotype was found many times. V usage is TRBV2 and J usage is TRBJ2-1; D gene ambiguous. The CDR3 spans 14 residues. Trimming pared 5 bases from V and 10 bases from J, leaving 18 bases between. The germline gives CDR1 SNHLY, CDR2 FYNNEI. The CDR3 protein is CASSPPSGESEQFF. CDR3 bases: TGTGCCAGCAGTCCCCCCTCCGGAGAGTCCGAGCAGTTCTTC.

With regard to this clonotype: A much larger clone differs from this one at a single base, so this may be a read error. The V gene is TRBV2, the J gene TRBJ1-5; D not resolved. This CDR3 region has 11 residues. From germline, CDR1 is SNHLY and CDR2 FYNNEI. CDR3: CANPGSQHQHF. The CDR3 bases are TGTGCCAATCCGGGGTCACAGCACCAGCATTTT.

This clonotype has at least ten counts. The rearrangement uses TRBV2 and TRBJ2-1; D is uncertain. Trimming took 3 bases from V and 5 from J, leaving 11 bases between them. CDR1 and CDR2 (germline): SNHLY, FYNNEI. The CDR3 has 14 amino acids. The chain's CDR3 is CASSDMTPDNEQFF. The CDR3 nucleotides are TGTGCCAGCAGTGATATGACCCCAGACAATGAGCAGTTCTTC.

This chain links TRBV29-1 with TRBJ2-5, with D tentatively TRBD1 or TRBD2 (5 bases each). Germline CDR1 and CDR2: SQVTM and ANQGSEA. Between the trimmed V and J ends, which lost 4 bases and 4 bases, there was a span of 10 bases. The CDR3 contains 12 residues. The CDR3 is CSVARGRETQYF. In DNA, the CDR3 is TGCAGCGTTGCCCGGGGCCGAGAGACCCAGTACTTC.

There are many counts of this clonotype. This chain connects TRBV11-1 to TRBJ1-1; TRBD1 might be the D (6 bases). With 5 bases removed from V and 7 bases from J, the gap between germline ends came to 20 bases. CDR1 is SGHAT and CDR2 is FQDESV in the germline V gene (reference sequence). This CDR3 is built from 15 residues. The CDR3 spells CASSPVQGPSFEAFF. The CDR3 DNA sequence: TGTGCCAGCAGCCCTGTTCAGGGGCCCAGCTTTGAAGCTTTCTTT.

This clonotype was recorded many times. The chain recombines TRBV2 with TRBJ2-7, with 7 bases matching TRBD1. Germline CDR1 and CDR2: SNHLY and FYNNEI. The CDR3 is 15 residues long. V trimming: 3 bases; J trimming: 3 bases; junction bases outside the gene matches: 8. CDR3 nucleotides: TGTGCCAGCAGTGAGGGCCCCCAGGGGGACTACGAGCAGTACTTC. This sequence encodes CASSEGPQGDYEQYF.